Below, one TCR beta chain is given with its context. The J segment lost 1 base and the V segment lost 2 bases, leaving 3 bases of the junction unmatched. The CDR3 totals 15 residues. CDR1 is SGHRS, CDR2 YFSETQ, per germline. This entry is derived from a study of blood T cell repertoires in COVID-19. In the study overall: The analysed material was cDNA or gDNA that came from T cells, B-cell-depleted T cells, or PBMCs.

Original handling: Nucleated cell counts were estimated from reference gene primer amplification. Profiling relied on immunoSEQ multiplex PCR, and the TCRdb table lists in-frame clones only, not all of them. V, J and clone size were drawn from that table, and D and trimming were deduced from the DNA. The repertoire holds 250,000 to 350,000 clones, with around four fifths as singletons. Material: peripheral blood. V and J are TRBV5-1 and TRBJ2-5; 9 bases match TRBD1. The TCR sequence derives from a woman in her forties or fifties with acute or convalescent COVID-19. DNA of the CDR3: TGCGCCAGCAGCTTAGGGACAGGGACCCAAGAGACCCAGTACTTC. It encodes CASSLGTGTQETQYF.